Listed here are 8 T cell receptor beta chains from one sample, sequenced in a study of CD8 T cells in ankylosing spondylitis. TCRdb passed the 5' RACE reads through MiXCR, listing each CDR3 protein once. Of about 100,000 distinct CDR3 sequences in the sample, about 8.3% were seen once. Sequences were obtained from blood, either unsorted or a sorted T cell fraction (not recorded which). The receptors originated from a male donor with ankylosing spondylitis or in good health (not recorded which).

The chain links TRBV4-1 to TRBJ2-5; TRBD1 matches at 7 bases. J was trimmed by 0 bases and V by 4 bases; bases with no gene match: 14. The CDR3 is 18 amino acids. Germline loops: CDR1 MGHRA, CDR2 YSYEKL. CDR3 DNA sequence: TGCGCCAGCAGCCGATCCCCCCTCTTGACAGGGAACCAAGAGACCCAGTACTTC. Amino acids: CASSRSPLLTGNQETQYF.

The genes are TRBV4-2 and TRBJ2-7; TRBD2 matches 9 bases. Germline values: CDR1 LGHNA, CDR2 YNFKEQ. The CDR3 consists of 16 residues. After removal of 8 bases from V and 0 bases from J, the junction contained 11 bases not matched to a gene. The CDR3 nucleotides are TGTGCCAGCGGCCCTGGACTAGCGTTGAGCTCCTACGAGCAGTACTTC. This gives the protein CASGPGLALSSYEQYF.

Ten or more counts support this clonotype. The chain carries TRBV7-2 and TRBJ2-1; D ambiguous. The V gene lost 4 bases and the J gene lost 2 bases, with 18 bases spanning the gap. Germline assignment: CDR1 SGHTA and CDR2 FQGNSA. CDR3 length: 17 amino acids. The CDR3 bases are TGTGCCAGCAGCTCCCGGGCAGGCCCCGGCACCTACAATGAGCAGTTCTTC. Its protein is CASSSRAGPGTYNEQFF.

Ten or more counts support this clonotype. The rearrangement links TRBV20-1 to TRBJ2-3; 11 bases are shared with TRBD2. The CDR3 covers 17 residues. The V segment lost 3 bases and the J segment 2 bases; nucleotides outside the gene matches: 10. CDR1 is DFQATT, CDR2 SNEGSKA, per germline (reference sequence). This CDR3 reads CSASLAGGPVTTDTQYF. The CDR3 DNA is TGCAGTGCTAGTTTAGCGGGAGGGCCGGTAACCACAGATACGCAGTATTTT.

The table lists this clonotype with many counts. CDR3: CASSQDSPSTDTQYF. CDR3 nucleotide sequence: TGTGCCAGCAGCCAAGACAGTCCTAGCACAGATACGCAGTATTTT. The V gene is TRBV7-9, the J gene TRBJ2-3; D might be TRBD1 (5 bases). The V end was cut by 5 bases, the J end by 0 bases, with 12 bases between. The CDR3 loop spans 15 amino acids. Germline loops: CDR1 SEHNR, CDR2 FQNEAQ (reference sequence).

This clonotype was recorded many times. The rearrangement joins TRBV6-1 to TRBJ2-2, with a tentative D call TRBD1 (6 bases). There are 14 residues in the CDR3. V lost 5 bases to trimming and J lost 7 bases, with 14 bases between them. Germline CDR1 MNHNS, CDR2 SASEGT. CDR3 bases: TGTGCCAGCAGTATAAACAGGGTGATCGGGGAGCTGTTTTTT. It yields the protein CASSINRVIGELFF.

This chain connects TRBV7-2 to TRBJ2-1; TRBD2 is a possible D gene (5 bases). Germline V gene data show CDR1 as SGHTA and CDR2 as FQGNSA. The CDR3 runs to 14 residues. V was trimmed by 0 bases and J by 3 bases, leaving 6 bases between them. The CDR3 protein is CASSLARVYNEQFF. The CDR3 DNA is TGTGCCAGCAGCTTAGCGCGGGTCTACAATGAGCAGTTCTTC.

This clonotype was seen many times. The chain has TRBV5-5 and TRBJ1-1; no reliable D call. The CDR3 is made up of 13 amino acids. The V and J ends lost 6 bases and 0 bases respectively, with 9 bases between them. The germline V gene encodes CDR1 SGHKS and CDR2 YYEKEE (reference sequence). As DNA, the CDR3 is TGTGCCAGCACCCAGTTACTGAACACTGAAGCTTTCTTT. It specifies CASTQLLNTEAFF.